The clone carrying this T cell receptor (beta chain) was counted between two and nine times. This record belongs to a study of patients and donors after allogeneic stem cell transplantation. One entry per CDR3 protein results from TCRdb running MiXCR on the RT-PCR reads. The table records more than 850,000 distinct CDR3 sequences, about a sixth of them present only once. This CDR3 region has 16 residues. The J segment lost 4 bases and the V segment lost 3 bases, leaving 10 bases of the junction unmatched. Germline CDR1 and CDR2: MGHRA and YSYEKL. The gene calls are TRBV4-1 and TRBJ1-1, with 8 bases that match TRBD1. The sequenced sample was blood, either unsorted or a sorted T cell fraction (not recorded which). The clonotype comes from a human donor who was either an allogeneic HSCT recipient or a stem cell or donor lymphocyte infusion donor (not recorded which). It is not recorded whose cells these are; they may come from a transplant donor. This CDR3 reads CASSQGQVFGSTEAFF. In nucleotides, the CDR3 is TGCGCCAGCAGCCAGGGACAGGTCTTTGGGTCCACTGAAGCTTTCTTT.